The sequence of this T cell receptor beta chain was determined in a study of cytomegalovirus exposure and HLA in healthy donors. Clones were sequenced by immunoSEQ multiplex PCR, and TCRdb holds only the in-frame ones, with some missing. The sample carries 95,000 to 150,000 clones, 70% to 90% recorded once. CDR1 is MNHNS and CDR2 is SASEGT in the germline V gene. The CDR3 has 15 residues. The V end was cut by 2 bases, the J end by 7 bases, with 14 bases between. Input material: PBMCs. The chain is built from TRBV6-1 and TRBJ1-4; a possible D gene is TRBD1 (5 bases). The origin of this receptor is a woman in her twenties or thirties in good health and CMV-seronegative. The CDR3 protein is CASSESGWGSEKLFF. The CDR3 DNA reads TGTGCCAGCAGTGAATCAGGGTGGGGAAGTGAAAAACTGTTTTTT.